The sequence of this TCR beta chain was determined in a study of CD8+ T cells in alopecia areata. Treatment of the sample: oral pan-JAK inhibitor, 5-10 mg twice daily. This clone was recorded a few times. The ends were cut back, 4 bases at V and 6 bases at J, with 7 bases in the middle. Germline values: CDR1 MGHRA, CDR2 YSYEKL. The CDR3 totals 11 residues. Extracted RNA was reverse transcribed, and the resulting cDNA served as sequencing template. Data came from immunoSEQ multiplex PCR; TCRdb stores just in-frame clones and leaves some out. The sample contains 110,000 to 150,000 clones, approximately 90% of which appear only once.

The sequence derives from a human donor with alopecia areata. This sequence joins TRBV4-1 and TRBJ2-7; D call uncertain. This specimen consisted of CD8+ T cells sorted from blood, obtained at week 4, from a patient treated with tofacitinib. The chain's CDR3 is CASSLPGEQYF. For the CDR3, the DNA is TGCGCCAGCAGCCTTCCCGGCGAGCAGTACTTC.